This T cell receptor beta chain was sequenced during a study of cytomegalovirus exposure and HLA in healthy donors. The method was immunoSEQ multiplex PCR; TCRdb's version includes in-frame clones alone and lacks a portion of them. Of approximately 200,000 clones detected, more than 65% appear once; the ten largest clones hold 13%. In germline, CDR1 is SGHDT, CDR2 YYEEEE. Trimming at V came to 3 bases and at J to 4 bases, leaving 8 bases not matched to a gene. The length of the CDR3 is 15 residues. The TCR was taken from a woman in her 30s in good health and CMV-seropositive. This chain uses TRBV5-6 with TRBJ1-1; 8 positions match TRBD1. Sequenced material: PBMCs. The CDR3 nucleotides read TGTGCCAGCAGCTCACTCGACAGGGGTTTCACTGAAGCTTTCTTT. This gives the protein CASSSLDRGFTEAFF.